The text below deals with one TCR beta chain. The antigen is undetermined. This sample is drawn from a study of cytomegalovirus exposure and HLA in healthy donors. 60 Vbeta and 13 Jbeta primers were used in PCR. The table came from immunoSEQ multiplex PCR; TCRdb's copy has only in-frame clones and leaves some out. Here the sample spans under 130,000 clones, roughly 80% being singletons. Notes on the study in general: Through in vitro validation, a few CMV-associated chains were shown to be specific for CMV antigens. At a 0.05 false discovery rate, a later analysis found some 17,000 TCR beta sequences to be associated with HLA alleles.

CDR1 SGHRS and CDR2 YFSETQ come from the germline V gene. V shed 1 base and J 0 bases; nucleotides not matched to a gene: 7. The CDR3 totals 16 residues. The sequencing input was PBMCs. This TCR came from a female donor in good health and CMV-seropositive. The gene calls are TRBV5-1 and TRBJ2-7; 7 bases are shared with TRBD2. In DNA form, the CDR3 reads TGCGCCAGCAGCTTGAGGGTTAGCGGGTCCTCCTACGAGCAGTACTTC. It yields the protein CASSLRVSGSSYEQYF.